The 12 T cell receptor beta chains reported below all come from one sample, sequenced in a study of cytomegalovirus exposure and HLA in healthy donors. PCR involved 60 Vbeta and 13 Jbeta primers. Clones were sequenced by immunoSEQ multiplex PCR, and TCRdb holds only the in-frame ones, with some missing. The sample lists roughly 95,000 clones, 82% occurring once. The sequencing sample was made of PBMCs. These receptors all stem from a man aged 25 to 45 in good health and CMV-seropositive.

This clone was counted many times. The chain is built from TRBV7-9 and TRBJ2-7; 10 nucleotides match TRBD1. The germline V gene encodes CDR1 SEHNR and CDR2 FQNEAQ (reference sequence). Trimming removed 4 bases from V and 2 bases from J; junction bases left unmatched: 5. The CDR3 runs 15 residues. The CDR3 DNA is TGTGCCAGCAGCTCGGGACAGGGGATCCCCTACGAGCAGTACTTC. It specifies CASSSGQGIPYEQYF.

This clone occurred once. V gene TRBV4-1 combines with J gene TRBJ2-3; 7 bases agree with TRBD2. This CDR3 region has 20 residues. The germline gives CDR1 MGHRA, CDR2 YSYEKL. Trimming took 0 bases from V and 0 from J; bases not matched to a gene: 15. This chain's CDR3 is CASSQDPLERGASSTDTQYF. CDR3 bases: TGCGCCAGCAGCCAAGATCCGTTGGAGCGGGGAGCCTCTAGCACAGATACGCAGTATTTT.

The V gene is TRBV15, the J gene TRBJ1-5; 9 nucleotides line up with TRBD1. This CDR3 is 16 amino acids long. V lost 5 bases to trimming and J lost 3 bases; unmatched junction nucleotides: 8. Germline values: CDR1 LNHNV, CDR2 YYDKDF (reference sequence). Here the CDR3 reads CATSRVRDRDNQPQHF. The CDR3, as DNA: TGTGCCACCAGCCGTGTTAGGGACAGGGACAATCAGCCCCAGCATTTT.

This clone has just a few counts. This chain joins TRBV5-8 and TRBJ1-1, with a possible D match to TRBD1 (6 bases). Germline V gene sequence: CDR1 SGHTS, CDR2 YDEGEE. Trimming removed 1 base from V and 10 bases from J, with 14 bases in between. CDR3 length: 13 amino acids. CDR3 coding DNA: TGTGCCAGCAGCTTGAGGCAGGGGATGGGAGCTTTCTTT. Residues: CASSLRQGMGAFF.

This clone was seen a few times. The chain carries TRBV4-1 and TRBJ1-5; 9 bases fit TRBD1. CDR3 length: 15 residues. V gave up 4 bases and J gave up 8 bases; unmatched junction bases: 9. Germline lookup yields CDR1 MGHRA and CDR2 YSYEKL. The CDR3: CASSPLGQGSEPQHF. CDR3 bases: TGCGCCAGCAGCCCCCTGGGACAGGGCAGCGAGCCCCAGCATTTT.

CDR3 residues: CASSPGQGKQFF. The DNA of the CDR3 is TGTGCCAGCAGTCCCGGACAGGGGAAGCAGTTCTTC. This sequence joins TRBV28 and TRBJ2-1, with 9 positions matching TRBD1. CDR3 length: 12 residues. Germline V gives CDR1 MDHEN, CDR2 SYDVKM. J gave up 11 bases and V 5 bases, and 4 bases lay outside the gene matches. The entire variable domain, with the rest obtained from reference TRBV28 and TRBJ2-1, is as follows: DVKVTQSSRYLVKRTGEKVFLECVQDMDHENMFWYRQDPGLGLRLIYFSYDVKMKEKGDIPEGYSVSREKKERFSLILESASTNQTSMYLCASSPGQGKQFFGPGTRLTVL.

The chain combines TRBV6-1 with TRBJ2-7; a possible D gene is TRBD1 (6 bases). The CDR3 contains 15 residues. Germline values: CDR1 MNHNS, CDR2 SASEGT. The ends were cut back, 6 bases at V and 3 bases at J, with 18 bases in the middle. The CDR3 region is CASRGPQGSDYEQYF. CDR3 DNA: TGTGCCAGCAGGGGCCCACAGGGATCCGACTACGAGCAGTACTTC.

The chain carries TRBV10-3 and TRBJ2-3; 10 positions match TRBD2. The CDR3 is 13 residues long. Germline-derived CDR1 and CDR2 are ENHRY and SYGVKD. The V and J ends lost 6 bases and 8 bases, in that order; junction bases with no gene match: 5. CDR3 protein: CAIRGTSDGTQYF. The CDR3 nucleotides read TGTGCCATCAGGGGGACTAGCGACGGTACGCAGTATTTT.

The V gene is TRBV2, the J gene TRBJ2-5; the match to TRBD2 covers 9 bases. The DNA matches TRBJ2-7 better at its end, which makes the J call doubtful. Germline V CDR1 and CDR2: SNHLY, FYNNEI. The CDR3 length is 14 residues. The CDR3 spells CASSQLAGSYEQYF. CDR3 nucleotides: TGTGCCAGCAGCCAACTAGCGGGCTCCTACGAGCAGTACTTC.

The chain uses TRBV18 and TRBJ2-5; D is undetermined. The V gene lost 0 bases and the J gene lost 4 bases, with 12 bases spanning the gap. Germline values: CDR1 KGHSH, CDR2 LQKENI. The CDR3 is 15 amino acids. CDR3 DNA sequence: TGTGCCAGCTCACCACCTGGGCCAAGGATAGAGACCCAGTACTTC. Encoded protein: CASSPPGPRIETQYF.

The chain recombines TRBV30 with TRBJ1-5; D not resolved. The CDR3 runs to 14 residues. Germline V lookup: CDR1 GTSNPN, CDR2 SVGIG (reference sequence). V gave up 0 bases and J gave up 1 base, with 7 bases separating them. The CDR3 sequence: CAWSVLGSNQPQHF. The CDR3 DNA follows: TGTGCCTGGAGTGTACTCGGGAGCAATCAGCCCCAGCATTTT.

This sequence joins TRBV30 and TRBJ2-3; no clear D. V was trimmed by 3 bases and J by 2 bases, leaving 12 bases between them. Germline CDR1 GTSNPN, CDR2 SVGIG (reference sequence). The CDR3 sequence is 14 residues long. CDR3 nucleotide sequence: TGTGCCTGGAGCGCTAGATGGGTCACAGATACGCAGTATTTT. It specifies CAWSARWVTDTQYF.